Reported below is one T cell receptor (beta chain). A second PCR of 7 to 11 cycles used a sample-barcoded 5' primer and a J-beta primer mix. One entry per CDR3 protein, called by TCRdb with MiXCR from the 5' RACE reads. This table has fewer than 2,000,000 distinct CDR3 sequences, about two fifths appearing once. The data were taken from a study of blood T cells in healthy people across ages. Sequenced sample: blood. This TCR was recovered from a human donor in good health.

CDR3 coding DNA: TGCAGTGCGAGGCGGGGGGGCCGTGGTGTAGATACGCAGTATTTT. Its protein product is CSARRGGRGVDTQYF. The chain links TRBV20-1 to TRBJ2-3, with 9 positions matching TRBD2. With V trimmed by 6 bases and J by 5 bases, 12 bases remained unmatched. This CDR3 has 15 amino acids. The germline V gene has CDR1 DFQATT and CDR2 SNEGSKA (reference sequence).